This T cell receptor beta chain was retrieved from a study of CDR3 diversity in severe acne. The CDR3 length is 15 residues. V gave up 3 bases and J gave up 3 bases, with 12 bases separating them. Germline loops: CDR1 LNHDA, CDR2 SQIVND (reference sequence). MiXCR, applied by TCRdb to the PCR reads, yields one record per CDR3 protein. The table shows around 83,000 distinct CDR3 sequences, with approximately 49% occurring only once. The material sequenced was blood. This receptor was taken from a male donor with severe acne vulgaris. This chain joins TRBV19 and TRBJ2-1; D remains ambiguous. In DNA form, the CDR3 reads TGTGCCAGTAGTATGGGCAACCCCCTCTACAATGAGCAGTTCTTC. This translates into CASSMGNPLYNEQFF.